This T cell receptor (beta chain) was profiled in a study of T cells in Graves' hyperthyroidism and ophthalmopathy. Study background: Blood was drawn when the patient was first diagnosed and still untreated.

RNA transcripts served as the template for amplifying TCR beta CDR3 regions. When the TCR CDR3 underwent first-round RT-PCR, the HTBI primer set was used. TCRdb re-derived calls from the multiplex PCR reads in MiXCR, one entry per CDR3 protein. The sample holds about 26,000 distinct CDR3 sequences, less than 45% seen once. The study defined stable Graves' hyperthyroidism as no ophthalmopathy progression within 18 months. Each diagnosis was grounded in clinical symptoms, serum thyroxine and TRAb, thyroid ultrasound, and orbital computed tomography. PBMCs were obtained from about 9.9 ml fresh peripheral blood. The V gene's germline CDR1 is WSHSY and CDR2 SAAADI. The CDR3 runs to 15 residues. V lost 6 bases to trimming and J lost 4 bases; unmatched junction nucleotides: 7.

The sequence was obtained from a woman between 25 and 40 years old with Graves' hyperthyroidism. This chain links TRBV10-2 with TRBJ2-3; 10 bases are a match to TRBD2. Material for sequencing was blood. In DNA, the CDR3 is TGCGCCAGCAGCACTCTAGCGGGAGAAGCAGATACGCAGTATTTT. This codes for CASSTLAGEADTQYF.